This T cell receptor (beta chain) was sequenced during a study of blood T cell repertoires in COVID-19. Study information: PBMCs, B-cell-depleted T cells, or T cells were the source of the cDNA or gDNA that made up the material.

The method was immunoSEQ multiplex PCR; TCRdb's version includes in-frame clones alone and lacks a portion of them. Here the sample spans 400,000 to 450,000 clones, approximately 90% being singletons. Sequencing input: PBMCs or T cells enriched from blood (not recorded which). The clonotype originates from a man in his thirties or forties who had recovered from COVID-19.

CDR3 in amino acids: CAISGPTGELFF. The CDR3 DNA follows: TGTGCCATCAGTGGGCCCACCGGGGAGCTGTTTTTT. V is TRBV10-3 and J is TRBJ2-2; D gene unclear. V was trimmed by 4 bases and J by 4 bases, leaving 4 bases between them. The germline gives CDR1 ENHRY, CDR2 SYGVKD. The CDR3 has 12 amino acids.